This paragraph reports one T cell receptor beta chain. Its target is not known. The data are from a study of cytomegalovirus exposure and HLA in healthy donors. Study-level background: Out of 150 million to 200 million T cells, an earlier analysis found fewer than 140 million unique TCR beta sequences in total. Study outcomes and limitations: Donors belonging to an Asian-associated ancestry cluster reportedly showed fewer N-insertions in productive TCRs than the roughly 680-donor mean, according to what a later analysis found. In a later analysis, HLA-associated TCR beta chains were more clonally expanded than equally common others.

The PCR employed 60 Vbeta primers together with 13 Jbeta primers. Using immunoSEQ multiplex PCR, the repertoire was profiled, and TCRdb retains in-frame clones only, with some absent. Here the sample spans about 100,000 clones, 73% being singletons. The CDR3 is 14 residues long. Germline lookup yields CDR1 SGHTA and CDR2 FQGNSA. Trimming cost V 6 bases and J 1 base, with 13 bases left between them. The receptor's source is a man in his forties in good health and CMV-seronegative. Sequenced sample: PBMCs. This sequence joins TRBV7-2 and TRBJ2-7; D possibly corresponds to TRBD2 (6 bases). CDR3 nucleotide sequence: TGTGCCAGCAGATACGACCGGGGGTCCTACGAGCAGTACTTC. This translates into CASRYDRGSYEQYF.